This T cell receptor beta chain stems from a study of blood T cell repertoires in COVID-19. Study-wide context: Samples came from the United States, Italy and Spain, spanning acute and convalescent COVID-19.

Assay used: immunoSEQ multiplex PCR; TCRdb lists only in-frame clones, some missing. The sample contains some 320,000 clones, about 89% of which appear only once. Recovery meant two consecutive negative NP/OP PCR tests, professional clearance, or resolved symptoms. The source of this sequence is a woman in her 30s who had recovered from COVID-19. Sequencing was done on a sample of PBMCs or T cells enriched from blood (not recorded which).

This CDR3 is CASTRAGRSVGTGELFF. The CDR3 nucleotides read TGTGCCAGCACGAGAGCGGGGCGGTCAGTTGGCACCGGGGAGCTGTTTTTT. The rearrangement links TRBV7-3 to TRBJ2-2; the match to TRBD2 covers 7 bases. The CDR3 is 17 amino acids. Germline V lookup: CDR1 SGHTA, CDR2 FQGTGA. Trimming took 7 bases from V and 4 from J; bases not matched to a gene: 15.